A single sample is the source of the 22 T cell receptor beta chains below, sequenced in a study of T and B cells in COVID-19 patients. Blood genomic DNA input for TRB amplification was 250-500 ng. TRB rearrangements were amplified by multiplex PCR with BIOMED2 TRB-A/B primers. TCRdb ran MiXCR on the multiplex PCR reads and lists one entry per CDR3 protein. The data contain 1,400 to 1,500 distinct CDR3 sequences, 20% to 30% of them seen just once; the ten biggest clones take up approximately 50%. Sample: blood. These receptors originate from a human donor with active COVID-19.

Relative to its sample, this clonotype is medium-sized. The J gene is TRBJ2-1, the V gene TRBV18; the match to TRBD2 covers 8 bases. CDR3 size: 14 residues. The ends lost 6 bases at V and 5 bases at J; junction bases unmatched: 6. CDR1 KGHSH and CDR2 LQKENI come from the germline V gene. In DNA form, the CDR3 reads TGTGCCAGCTCCCGGCCGGGGGGGAACAATGAGCAGTTCTTC. Protein product: CASSRPGGNNEQFF.

The J gene is TRBJ2-3, the V gene TRBV5-1; a possible D gene is TRBD2 (6 bases). Trimming took off 4 bases at V and 5 bases at J, with 17 bases between the two ends. The germline CDR1 and CDR2 sequences are SGHRS and YFSETQ. The CDR3 loop spans 15 amino acids. CDR3 nucleotides: TGCGCCAGCAGCCTAGTTCCCTCCGGGGGAGATACGCAGTATTTT. Protein: CASSLVPSGGDTQYF.

By frequency in the sample, this clonotype is medium-sized. The rearrangement links TRBV12-3 or TRBV12-4 to TRBJ2-5, with TRBD1 matching over 7 bases. The V and J ends lost 6 bases and 4 bases, in that order; junction bases with no gene match: 5. The length of the CDR3 is 13 residues. The CDR3 is CASSQTGVETQYF. The CDR3 nucleotides read TGTGCCAGCAGCCAAACAGGGGTAGAGACCCAGTACTTC.

In its sample, this clonotype was seen once. The chain couples TRBV4-2 to TRBJ2-1; TRBD2 aligns across 10 bases. Looked up from germline, CDR1 is LGHNA and CDR2 is YNFKEQ. V lost 1 base, J lost 8 bases, and 5 bases stayed unmatched. The CDR3 spans 15 residues. The CDR3 protein is CASSQGRLAGDEQFF. The CDR3 coding sequence is TGTGCCAGCAGCCAAGGTCGGCTAGCGGGAGATGAGCAGTTCTTC.

V gene TRBV20-1 combines with J gene TRBJ2-3; D may be TRBD2 (5 bases). CDR1 and CDR2 from the germline V gene are DFQATT and SNEGSKA (reference sequence). Trimming cost V 3 bases and J 6 bases, with 10 bases left between them. The CDR3 runs to 12 residues. The DNA for the CDR3 is TGCAGTGCTAGGACGGGAATCGATACGCAGTATTTT. Translating gives CSARTGIDTQYF.

This rearrangement joins TRBV20-1 to TRBJ2-2; 9 bases fit TRBD2. The CDR3 has 17 amino acids. V trimming: 2 bases; J trimming: 3 bases; junction bases outside the gene matches: 10. Germline V CDR1 and CDR2: DFQATT, SNEGSKA (reference sequence). The CDR3 loop reads CSARPRGAGGYTGELFF. The CDR3 DNA follows: TGCAGTGCTAGACCTCGTGGGGCGGGGGGGTACACCGGGGAGCTGTTTTTT.

The V call is TRBV5-1, the J call TRBJ2-2; 10 bases fit TRBD1. This CDR3 is 15 amino acids long. V lost 4 bases and J lost 7; bases outside the gene matches: 7. Germline V gene lookup returns CDR1 SGHRS and CDR2 YFSETQ. The CDR3 coding sequence is TGCGCCAGCAGCCTGAGACAGGGGGCGGACGGGGAGCTGTTTTTT. This encodes CASSLRQGADGELFF.

This clonotype is labeled medium-sized (0.01 to 0.1%). The CDR3 DNA follows: TGTGCCAGCAGGGGACAGGCCCCCCTTAGCAATCAGCCCCAGCATTTT. This translates into CASRGQAPLSNQPQHF. The rearrangement links TRBV6-1 to TRBJ1-5, with 8 bases matching TRBD1. The CDR3 sequence is 16 residues long. V shed 6 bases and J 0 bases; nucleotides not matched to a gene: 7. Germline CDR1 is MNHNS and CDR2 is SASEGT.

This clonotype is labeled as medium-sized (0.01 to 0.1%). The chain links TRBV7-9 to TRBJ2-3, with TRBD1 matching 9 bases. CDR1 and CDR2 from the germline V gene are SEHNR and FQNEAQ (reference sequence). The CDR3 has 14 residues. Losses at the gene ends were 7 bases for V and 0 bases for J; bases not matched to a gene: 2. CDR3 loop: CASTGTGSTDTQYF. Here the CDR3 DNA reads TGTGCCAGCACCGGGACAGGGAGCACAGATACGCAGTATTTT.

The chain employs TRBV19 and TRBJ2-7; 8 bases are a match to TRBD2. The V gene end was trimmed by 3 bases and the J gene end by 0 bases; junction bases not matched to a gene: 4. The CDR3 is 15 residues long. Germline CDR1 is LNHDA and CDR2 is SQIVND (reference sequence). The CDR3 DNA is TGTGCCAGTAGTATCCACGCGGGGGGCTCCTACGAGCAGTACTTC. Its protein product is CASSIHAGGSYEQYF.

By share of the sample, this clonotype is medium-sized (0.01 to 0.1%). The CDR3 nucleotides read TGCGCCAGCAGCTTGGCTGGGGCCAACGTCCTGACTTTC. It is translated as CASSLAGANVLTF. This rearrangement joins TRBV5-1 to TRBJ2-6; no firm D call. Trimming stripped 0 bases from V and 2 bases from J, with 0 bases between. The CDR3 extends over 13 amino acids. Germline lookup yields CDR1 SGHRS and CDR2 YFSETQ.

The chain joins TRBV5-1 to TRBJ1-2, with TRBD1 identical over 10 bases. After removal of 0 bases from V and 8 bases from J, the junction contained 4 bases not matched to a gene. CDR1 and CDR2 from the germline V gene are SGHRS and YFSETQ. CDR3 length equals 14 residues. CDR3 amino acids: CASSLGGQGIGYTF. CDR3 bases: TGCGCCAGCAGCTTGGGGGGACAGGGGATCGGCTACACCTTC. The full variable domain, completed using reference TRBV5-1 and TRBJ1-2, is KAGVTQTPRYLIKTRGQQVTLSCSPISGHRSVSWYQQTPGQGLQFLFEYFSETQRNKGNFPGRFSGRQFSNSRSEMNVSTLELGDSALYLCASSLGGQGIGYTFGSGTRLTVV.

This clonotype has only a few counts. The rearrangement uses TRBV10-1 and TRBJ2-3; D gene ambiguous. This CDR3 has 12 residues. Germline V CDR1 and CDR2: WNHNN, SYGVQD (reference sequence). The V and J ends lost 6 bases and 6 bases respectively, with 10 bases between them. CDR3 DNA: TGCGCCAGCAGCCCGCACGGGGATACGCAGTATTTT. This encodes CASSPHGDTQYF.

This clonotype qualifies as medium-sized. This chain uses TRBV6-5 with TRBJ1-5; 11 bases map to TRBD1. The CDR3 length is 18 residues. CDR1 and CDR2 from the germline V gene are MNHEY and SVGAGI. J was trimmed by 3 bases and V by 5 bases; bases with no gene match: 12. This chain's CDR3 is CASSRVTGTGGFNQPQHF. The CDR3 nucleotides are TGTGCCAGCAGTCGAGTCACTGGGACAGGGGGATTCAATCAGCCCCAGCATTTT.

The V call is TRBV4-1, the J call TRBJ2-1, with D possibly being TRBD2 (6 bases). Per the germline V gene, CDR1 is MGHRA and CDR2 is YSYEKL. CDR3 length: 15 residues. Trimming stripped 6 bases from V and 1 base from J, with 13 bases between. CDR3: CASRQLGGSYNEQFF. The DNA for the CDR3 is TGCGCCAGCAGACAGCTTGGGGGGTCCTACAATGAGCAGTTCTTC.

Relative to its sample, this clonotype is medium-sized. The chain recombines TRBV5-5 with TRBJ1-2, with D possibly being TRBD1 (5 bases). The germline V and J ends were trimmed by 2 bases and 8 bases, with 16 bases remaining between them. CDR3 length: 14 amino acids. Germline CDR1 is SGHKS and CDR2 is YYEKEE (reference sequence). The CDR3 sequence is CASSFALGPRGYTF. CDR3 nucleotide sequence: TGTGCCAGCAGCTTCGCTCTGGGACCGAGAGGCTACACCTTC. The entire variable domain, with the rest obtained from reference TRBV5-5 and TRBJ1-2, is as follows: DAGVTQSPTHLIKTRGQQVTLRCSPISGHKSVSWYQQVLGQGPQFIFQYYEKEERGRGNFPDRFSARQFPNYSSELNVNALLLGDSALYLCASSFALGPRGYTFGSGTRLTVV.

This clonotype is categorized as medium-sized (0.01 to 0.1%). This chain connects TRBV10-3 to TRBJ1-4; 8 nucleotides agree with TRBD1. The length of the CDR3 is 16 residues. CDR1 and CDR2 (germline): ENHRY, SYGVKD. The V and J ends lost 2 bases and 6 bases, in that order; junction bases with no gene match: 8. CDR3 nucleotide sequence: TGTGCCATCAGTGAGCCCCCAGGGGGCGCGGATGAAAAACTGTTTTTT. This translates into CAISEPPGGADEKLFF.

By proportion, this clonotype is large. This chain joins TRBV19 and TRBJ1-6; the D gene is possibly TRBD1 (6 bases). The germline V gene encodes CDR1 LNHDA and CDR2 SQIVND (reference sequence). Deletions cut 5 bases from V and 10 bases from J, with 9 bases between. The CDR3 totals 12 residues. CDR3 bases: TGTGCCAGTAGTTACAGGGAATCACCCCTCCACTTT. Protein sequence: CASSYRESPLHF.

This clonotype was seen a handful of times. The chain joins TRBV11-2 to TRBJ2-3; D is possibly TRBD2 (6 bases). Germline assignment: CDR1 SGHAT and CDR2 FQNNGV. Trimming removed 5 bases at V and 1 base at J, with 13 bases between. The length of the CDR3 is 15 residues. The CDR3 protein is CASSTGTHRTDTQYF. CDR3 DNA: TGTGCCAGCAGCACCGGGACTCATCGCACAGATACGCAGTATTTT.

The count of this clonotype is one. DNA of the CDR3: TGTGCTAGTGCCCAGACCCAGCGGGAGACCCAGTACTTC. This gives the protein CASAQTQRETQYF. V usage is TRBV12-3 or TRBV12-4 and J usage is TRBJ2-5; D possibly corresponds to TRBD2 (5 bases). The CDR3 spans 13 residues.

The chain is built from TRBV6-1 and TRBJ2-3, with 10 bases identical to TRBD1. Losses at the gene ends were 6 bases for V and 0 bases for J; bases not matched to a gene: 9. CDR1 is MNHNS and CDR2 is SASEGT in the germline V gene. This CDR3 comprises 17 residues. CDR3 region: CASSAIRQGASTDTQYF. Here the CDR3 DNA reads TGTGCCAGCAGCGCCATCCGACAGGGGGCTAGCACAGATACGCAGTATTTT.

This clonotype has just a few counts. The V call is TRBV5-1, the J call TRBJ2-1; 10 bases line up with TRBD2. Per germline, CDR1 SGHRS and CDR2 YFSETQ. This CDR3 is built from 15 residues. After removal of 4 bases from V and 8 bases from J, the junction contained 9 bases not matched to a gene. The CDR3 loop reads CASSGRASGSDEQFF. Written as DNA, the CDR3 is TGCGCCAGCAGCGGGAGGGCTAGCGGGAGCGATGAGCAGTTCTTC.